This T cell receptor beta chain was observed in a study of control samples from healthy donors and cancer patients (dated by TCRdb to between 2020 and 2021). As for this clone: It has no known antigen specificity. No base quality values were provided; no much bigger clone lies one nucleotide off.

The CDR1 and CDR2 encoded by the germline V gene are MNHEY and SVGAGI. The CDR3 holds 12 amino acids from the cysteine to the phenylalanine. The read is trimmed to its CDR3 DNA, 36 bases read in frame from base 1. V loses 8 bases at its end and J loses 8 bases; junction bases beyond the gene matches: 3. To prepare the library, the immunoSEQ multiplex PCR assay was applied. As stored in TCRdb, this immuneACCESS dataset retains in-frame rearrangements with V and J assigned. A fraction of the clones does not appear; measured against another copy, unresolved V genes explain less than half of the discrepancy, and the remainder lacks a known reason. Present in this sample are roughly 100,000 clones, about four fifths of which were seen just once. The top ten clones comprise roughly 13% of the sample.

The chain was built from TRBV6-5 and TRBJ1-4; 9 bases in the junction line up with TRBD1. The receptor's source is a woman aged 45 to 65 in good health. Sequences were obtained from blood. The CDR3 in this case is CASGTGREKLFF. The nucleotide sequence is TGTGCCAGCGGGACAGGGAGGGAAAAACTGTTTTTT.